Listed below are T cell receptor beta chains from one sample, sequenced in a study of T cells in Graves' hyperthyroidism and ophthalmopathy. Via MiXCR, TCRdb re-called the multiplex PCR reads, giving one row per CDR3 protein. The sample contains under 400,000 distinct CDR3 sequences, about 25% of which appear only once. The material sequenced was blood. These receptors were obtained from a man in his forties or fifties with Graves' hyperthyroidism. Both conserved end residues are part of each CDR3. A D gene is named only where the DNA matches it firmly. Clone size is given for some rows only: seen once, a few or many times, or a class if the clone is expanded.

TRBV11-3	TRBJ1-4	NA	once	CASSSRGNRARDEKLFF	TGTGCCAGCAGCTCAAGAGGAAACCGCGCCCGGGACGAAAAACTGTTTTTT
TRBV12-3/TRBV12-4	TRBJ1-2	NA	many	CASSAELEGGGGGYTF	TGTGCCAGCAGTGCCGAGCTGGAGGGAGGGGGAGGTGGCTACACCTTC
TRBV5-5	TRBJ1-2	NA	NA	CASSLATGRGSYTF	TGTGCCAGCAGCTTAGCCACAGGGAGAGGTAGCTACACCTTC
TRBV7-8	TRBJ2-7	NA	NA	CASSLTGFHYEQYF	TGTGCCAGCAGCCTAACAGGGTTTCACTACGAGCAGTACTTC
TRBV29-1	TRBJ2-1	TRBD2	NA	CSAQRGGRESEQFF	TGCAGCGCTCAACGGGGGGGGAGGGAGAGTGAGCAGTTCTTC
TRBV6-1	TRBJ2-5	TRBD1	many	CASRAGGQETQYF	TGTGCCAGCAGGGCAGGGGGCCAAGAGACCCAGTACTTC
TRBV27	TRBJ2-7	TRBD2	many	CASSPTRVAGGSYEQYF	TGTGCCAGCAGTCCGACCCGAGTCGCGGGAGGGTCCTACGAGCAGTACTTC
TRBV7-2	TRBJ2-7	NA	NA	CASSLQGFEQYF	TGTGCCAGCAGCTTACAGGGGTTCGAGCAGTACTTC
TRBV5-4	TRBJ2-1	NA	few	CASSLGLAGQEQFF	TGTGCCAGCAGCTTGGGCCTCGCGGGACAGGAGCAGTTCTTC
TRBV6-5	TRBJ1-5	NA	few	CASSYSREGNQPQHF	TGTGCCAGCAGTTACTCTAGGGAGGGCAATCAGCCCCAGCATTTT
TRBV24-1	TRBJ1-1	NA	NA	CATSDGGITEAFF	TGTGCCACCAGTGATGGGGGGATCACTGAAGCTTTCTTT
TRBV2	TRBJ2-5	TRBD2	many	CASSSTSGVPQETQYF	TGTGCCAGCAGTTCAACTAGCGGAGTTCCTCAAGAGACCCAGTACTTC
TRBV28	TRBJ1-4	TRBD1	NA	CASSKDRGPVATNEKLFF	TGTGCCAGCAGCAAGGACAGGGGGCCCGTTGCAACTAATGAAAAACTGTTTTTT
TRBV28	TRBJ1-5	NA	few	CASSATAVNQPQHF	TGTGCCAGCAGTGCTACAGCGGTCAATCAGCCCCAGCATTTT
TRBV24-1	TRBJ1-2	NA	few	CATSPPEGYGYTF	TGTGCCACCAGTCCACCTGAGGGCTATGGCTACACCTTC
TRBV20-1	TRBJ2-5	NA	NA	CSAKPDPQETQYF	TGCAGTGCCAAGCCAGATCCACAAGAGACCCAGTACTTC
TRBV24-1	TRBJ2-5	NA	NA	CATSDPTTDPETQYF	TGTGCCACCAGTGATCCGACTACCGACCCGGAGACCCAGTACTTC
TRBV11-3	TRBJ2-1	TRBD2	many	CASSLRRASGSRAYNEQFF	TGTGCCAGCAGCTTAAGGAGGGCTAGCGGGAGTCGTGCTTACAATGAGCAGTTCTTC
TRBV7-2	TRBJ1-2	TRBD1	NA	CASSLTRGLGYTF	TGTGCCAGCAGCTTAACCAGGGGGCTGGGCTACACCTTC
TRBV20-1	TRBJ2-1	TRBD2	many	CSARDWGLLMTSGDNEQFF	TGCAGTGCTAGAGATTGGGGTCTCCTGATGACTAGCGGGGACAATGAGCAGTTCTTC
TRBV6-1	TRBJ1-4	NA	NA	CASSPLGGKSGEKLFF	TGTGCCAGCAGCCCCCTAGGGGGTAAGAGTGGTGAAAAACTGTTTTTT
TRBV29-1	TRBJ2-3	NA	few	CSVRESGLPTDTQYF	TGCAGCGTTCGTGAAAGCGGGCTCCCCACAGATACGCAGTATTTT
TRBV24-1	TRBJ2-7	TRBD2	NA	CATSDPTGRGEEQYF	TGTGCCACCAGTGACCCCACCGGGAGGGGGGAGGAGCAGTACTTC
TRBV11-2	TRBJ2-1	TRBD1	many	CASSLQGANNNEQFF	TGTGCCAGCAGCTTACAGGGGGCCAACAACAATGAGCAGTTCTTC
TRBV24-1	TRBJ2-2	NA	many	CATSPGRDTGELFF	TGTGCCACCAGTCCAGGACGGGACACCGGGGAGCTGTTTTTT
TRBV12-3/TRBV12-4	TRBJ2-3	NA	NA	CASSSQGPDTQYF	TGTGCCAGCAGTTCACAGGGCCCAGATACGCAGTATTTT
TRBV29-1	TRBJ2-1	NA	few	CSVVGGLSGDNEQFF	TGCAGCGTTGTTGGGGGCCTTAGCGGAGACAATGAGCAGTTCTTC
TRBV20-1	TRBJ2-5	NA	many	CSATGVQETQYF	TGCAGTGCTACCGGGGTACAAGAGACCCAGTACTTC
TRBV5-4	TRBJ2-7	NA	few	CASSVGKAAHYEQYF	TGTGCCAGCAGCGTCGGGAAAGCGGCCCACTACGAGCAGTACTTC
TRBV5-4	TRBJ1-1	TRBD1	NA	CASSLEGGRTEAFF	TGTGCCAGCAGCTTGGAAGGGGGCCGGACTGAAGCTTTCTTT
TRBV2	TRBJ2-5	NA	many	CASNAHGETQYF	TGTGCCAGCAATGCCCACGGAGAGACCCAGTACTTC
TRBV10-2	TRBJ2-2	NA	few	CASKKQTNTGELFF	TGCGCCAGCAAAAAACAGACGAACACCGGGGAGCTGTTTTTT
TRBV20-1	TRBJ1-2	NA	NA	CSASIVGGGPGHTF	TGCAGTGCTAGTATTGTCGGGGGAGGGCCTGGCCACACCTTC
TRBV12-3/TRBV12-4	TRBJ1-1	NA	NA	CASSPTGFEAFF	TGTGCCAGCAGTCCTACAGGATTTGAAGCTTTCTTT
TRBV20-1	TRBJ2-7	TRBD2	many	CSARPPSGGAGEQYF	TGCAGTGCTAGGCCCCCCAGCGGGGGGGCGGGGGAGCAGTACTTC
TRBV5-1	TRBJ2-7	NA	NA	CASSLRGGGASYEQYF	TGCGCCAGCAGCTTGCGGGGTGGCGGAGCGTCCTACGAGCAGTACTTC
TRBV7-9	TRBJ2-1	TRBD2	NA	CASSLAVADEQFF	TGTGCCAGCAGCCTAGCGGTGGCGGATGAGCAGTTCTTC
TRBV30	TRBJ2-3	TRBD2	few	CAWSAQRGFTDTQYF	TGTGCCTGGAGTGCGCAGCGGGGGTTCACAGATACGCAGTATTTT
TRBV9	TRBJ2-1	NA	few	CASSPPTGTSYNEQFF	TGTGCCAGCAGCCCTCCGACGGGCACTTCCTACAATGAGCAGTTCTTC
TRBV7-6	TRBJ2-7	NA	many	CASSPLAQSYEQYF	TGTGCCAGCAGCCCCTTGGCGCAGTCCTACGAGCAGTACTTC
TRBV13	TRBJ2-1	TRBD2	few	CASSLDPGLASYNEQFF	TGTGCCAGCAGCTTAGACCCGGGACTAGCCTCCTACAATGAGCAGTTCTTC
TRBV30	TRBJ1-2	NA	many	CAWTHHLEGYGYTF	TGTGCCTGGACTCACCACCTTGAGGGATATGGCTACACCTTC
TRBV28	TRBJ1-4	TRBD1	few	CASTLDRRSMFF	TGTGCCAGCACATTGGACAGGCGGAGTATGTTTTTT
TRBV5-5	TRBJ1-2	TRBD1	NA	CASSNGQVYGYTF	TGTGCCAGCAGCAACGGACAGGTCTATGGCTACACCTTC
TRBV9	TRBJ1-1	NA	NA	CASSDPGGGNTEAFF	TGTGCCAGCAGCGACCCTGGGGGGGGGAACACTGAAGCTTTCTTT
TRBV30	TRBJ1-6	NA	few	CARNAQGNSPLHF	TGTGCCCGAAACGCGCAGGGGAATTCACCCCTCCACTTT
TRBV5-1	TRBJ1-1	NA	few	CASSFRDSGTEAFF	TGCGCCAGCAGTTTTAGGGATTCGGGAACTGAAGCTTTCTTT
TRBV11-1	TRBJ1-4	TRBD1	NA	CASIFGDRVGEKLFF	TGTGCCAGCATCTTTGGGGACAGGGTCGGGGAAAAACTGTTTTTT
TRBV20-1	TRBJ2-7	TRBD1	few	CSARRGQGATEQYF	TGCAGTGCTAGGCGCGGACAGGGGGCTACCGAGCAGTACTTC
TRBV2	TRBJ1-5	NA	many	CASSDEQYNQPQHF	TGTGCCAGCAGTGATGAACAGTACAATCAGCCCCAGCATTTT
TRBV7-2	TRBJ2-3	TRBD2	few	CASSLVAAGAVTQYF	TGTGCCAGCAGCTTAGTTGCTGCGGGAGCTGTTACGCAGTATTTT
TRBV6-1	TRBJ2-3	TRBD1	many	CASSDLGQGDTQYF	TGTGCCAGCAGTGATCTGGGACAGGGTGATACGCAGTATTTT
TRBV20-1	TRBJ2-1	NA	NA	CSARDRITPYNEQFF	TGCAGTGCTAGAGATCGGATTACGCCCTACAATGAGCAGTTCTTC
TRBV12-3/TRBV12-4	TRBJ2-6	TRBD1	NA	CASSLHQGAGANVLTF	TGTGCCAGCAGTTTACATCAGGGGGCCGGGGCCAACGTCCTGACTTTC